This is a list of T cell receptor beta chains from one sample in a study of CD8+CD57+ T cells in acquired aplastic anemia. TCRdb redid the calling of the reads with MiXCR, one entry per CDR3 protein. The repertoire holds 170,000 or so distinct CDR3 sequences, with around 60% as singletons. Input material: sorted CD4+, CD8+, or CD8+CD57+ T cells (not recorded which) from PBMCs. Source of these receptors: a human donor with aplastic anemia. CDR3s include the opening cysteine and the closing phenylalanine or tryptophan. The D gene is left open where the match is weak. Only part of the rows carry a size: once, few, many, or a class if the clone is expanded.

CDR3nt,CDR3aa,d_gene,j_gene,abundance,v_gene
TGTGCCAGCAGTGTGGCCGGGGTAGGTTCACCCCTCCACTTT,CASSVAGVGSPLHF,NA,TRBJ1-6,few,TRBV2
TGTGCCATTGGGGACACCGTAAATTCACCCCTCCACTTT,CAIGDTVNSPLHF,NA,TRBJ1-6,large,TRBV19
TGTGCCACCAGCAGATTAGCGGGAGGGATGCTTGGGACCGGGGAGCTGTTTTTT,CATSRLAGGMLGTGELFF,TRBD2,TRBJ2-2,once,TRBV15
TGCAGTGGGGGTGGGACTTCAATTTCTGGGGCCAACGTCCTGACTTTC,CSGGGTSISGANVLTF,NA,TRBJ2-6,NA,TRBV20-1
TGTGCCAGCAGCTTAGGATACCAGTCACCCCTCCACTTT,CASSLGYQSPLHF,NA,TRBJ1-6,many,TRBV7-2
TGTGCCAGCAGTTTCGGTGTCTATGGCTACACCTTC,CASSFGVYGYTF,NA,TRBJ1-2,many,TRBV12-3/TRBV12-4
TGTGCCAGTAGTCCCGGGACAGGGAGGGACTCTGAAGCTTTCTTT,CASSPGTGRDSEAFF,TRBD1,TRBJ1-1,NA,TRBV19
TGCGCCAGCAGCCAGCCAAATGGGGATACGCAGTATTTT,CASSQPNGDTQYF,NA,TRBJ2-3,NA,TRBV4-1
TGCAGTGCTGATGAGCCAGGGTCTTTCGGTGAGCAGTTCTTC,CSADEPGSFGEQFF,NA,TRBJ2-1,NA,TRBV20-1
TGTGCCAGCAGCTCAGGTGGGCAAATGAACACTGAAGCTTTCTTT,CASSSGGQMNTEAFF,NA,TRBJ1-1,NA,TRBV7-2
TGTGCCAGCAGCGATGGAGACCAAAGTTCACCCCTCCACTTT,CASSDGDQSSPLHF,NA,TRBJ1-6,NA,TRBV9
TGCAGTGCTAGAGAAGGGACTAGTAACGAGCAGTACTTC,CSAREGTSNEQYF,TRBD2,TRBJ2-7,few,TRBV20-1
TGTGCCAGCAGCGCCGACAGGGGGCGGACCTACGAGCAGTACTTC,CASSADRGRTYEQYF,TRBD1,TRBJ2-7,NA,TRBV7-2
TGTGCCAGTAGCGGCGGGCGGGGAGACGCTTGGGAGCAGTTCTTC,CASSGGRGDAWEQFF,NA,TRBJ2-1,once,TRBV19
TGTGCCAGCAGCTCAGGGGCCACCTCGTTGGGCTATGGCTACACCTTC,CASSSGATSLGYGYTF,NA,TRBJ1-2,NA,TRBV7-2
TGTGCCAGCAGCTTAGACCTACCCCCTATCTACAATGAGCAGTTCTTC,CASSLDLPPIYNEQFF,NA,TRBJ2-1,NA,TRBV7-2